The 4 T cell receptor beta chains in this list originate from one sample, sequenced in a study of cytotoxic CD8 clonotypes in ibrutinib-treated CLL. Only in-frame clones appear in the TCRdb table, and some are missing; sequencing was by immunoSEQ multiplex PCR. The table records roughly 180,000 clones, approximately 84% of them present only once. The sample in question was PBMCs, obtained after 24 months of ibrutinib treatment. The receptors come from a human donor with chronic lymphocytic leukemia.

This clone was counted only a few times. The genes are TRBV19 and TRBJ2-5, with 9 bases aligning to TRBD1. The V segment lost 3 bases and the J segment 5 bases; nucleotides outside the gene matches: 7. This CDR3 has 15 residues. The germline V gene encodes CDR1 LNHDA and CDR2 SQIVND (reference sequence). CDR3 sequence reads: CASSISGQGWETQYF. In DNA, the CDR3 is TGTGCCAGTAGTATCTCGGGACAGGGTTGGGAGACCCAGTACTTC. Filled out from reference TRBV19 and TRBJ2-5, the complete variable domain reads DGGITQSPKYLFRKEGQNVTLSCEQNLNHDAMYWYRQDPGQGLRLIYYSQIVNDFQKGDIAEGYSVSREKKESFPLTVTSAQKNPTAFYLCASSISGQGWETQYFGPGTRLLVL.

This clone occurred once. The V and J genes are TRBV5-1 and TRBJ2-5, with D unresolved. This CDR3 spans 11 amino acids. The germline gives CDR1 SGHRS, CDR2 YFSETQ. V lost 4 bases, J lost 1 base, and 2 bases lay in between. This CDR3 reads CASSTQETQYF. The CDR3 DNA reads as TGCGCCAGCAGCACCCAAGAGACCCAGTACTTC. Looking up the rest from reference TRBV5-1 and TRBJ2-5 gives the full variable domain: KAGVTQTPRYLIKTRGQQVTLSCSPISGHRSVSWYQQTPGQGLQFLFEYFSETQRNKGNFPGRFSGRQFSNSRSEMNVSTLELGDSALYLCASSTQETQYFGPGTRLLVL.

The chain carries TRBV27 and TRBJ1-2; 9 nucleotides match TRBD1. Germline lookup yields CDR1 MNHEY and CDR2 SMNVEV (reference sequence). This CDR3 contains 16 residues. Trimming at V came to 3 bases and at J to 5 bases, leaving 10 bases not matched to a gene. This CDR3 is CASSFPRGQGGYGYTF. DNA of the CDR3: TGTGCCAGCAGTTTCCCCCGGGGACAGGGTGGGTATGGCTACACCTTC.

The chain employs TRBV15 and TRBJ1-1; D is undetermined. The CDR3 extends over 16 amino acids. V was pared by 1 base and J by 2 bases, with 14 bases between. The germline CDR1 and CDR2 sequences are LNHNV and YYDKDF (reference sequence). The CDR3 loop reads CATSRGVGVANTEAFF. The CDR3 coding sequence is TGTGCCACCAGCAGAGGGGTTGGAGTGGCTAACACTGAAGCTTTCTTT.